This T cell receptor (beta chain) was sequenced during a study of cytomegalovirus exposure and HLA in healthy donors. Study-wide points: Analyzed later, most CMV-associated TCR beta chains appeared HLA-restricted. Generally TCR sequences proved uncommon, though certain public TCRs appeared in numerous donors. When the data were analyzed later, several of the most significant clusters appeared to be linked to common viral pathogens.

This CDR3 comprises 17 residues. V lost 0 bases and J lost 1, with 14 bases in between. The PCR had 60 Vbeta and 13 Jbeta primers. The data were produced by immunoSEQ multiplex PCR, yet TCRdb's version contains in-frame clones alone and is incomplete. In the table there are 110,000 or so clones, approximately 81% of which are singletons. Concerning this clone itself: The antigen is unknown.

The receptor was isolated from a woman aged 40-49 years in good health and CMV-seronegative. The J gene is TRBJ1-5, the V gene TRBV5-3; no clear D gene. TRBV5-3 is noted as an ORF with a role that remains uncertain. Input material: PBMCs. This CDR3 is CARSLGYGPRSNQPQHF. Here the CDR3 DNA reads TGTGCCAGAAGCTTGGGGTACGGCCCGAGGAGCAATCAGCCCCAGCATTTT.